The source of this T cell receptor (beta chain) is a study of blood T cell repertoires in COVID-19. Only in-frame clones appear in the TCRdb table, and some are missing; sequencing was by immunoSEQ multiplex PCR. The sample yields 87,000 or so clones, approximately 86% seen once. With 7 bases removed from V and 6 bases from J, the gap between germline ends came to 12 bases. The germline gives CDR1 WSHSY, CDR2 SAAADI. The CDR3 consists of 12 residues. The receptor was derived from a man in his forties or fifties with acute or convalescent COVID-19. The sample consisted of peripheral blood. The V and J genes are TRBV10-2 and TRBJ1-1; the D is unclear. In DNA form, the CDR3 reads TGCGCCAGCAACCAGGCGGGGTCTGAAGCTTTCTTT. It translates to CASNQAGSEAFF.